The source of this TCR beta chain is a study of CD8+CD57+ T cells in acquired aplastic anemia (dated by TCRdb to the late 2010s). General notes on the study: Extracted DNA from sorted CD4+ and CD8+ cells averaged approximately 3 ug, ranging from about 0.17 to 30 ug. CD8+CD57+ expansion was defined as a frequency above the mean frequency observed in healthy subjects.

The study at large found these results: Around 31 CD8+ CDR3 sequences were shared between patients and controls but appeared highly expressed in patients and within their immunodominant clones. Between patients and healthy controls, no significant difference in CD8+ Simpson's diversity was found (P=0.060).

Expansion of CD8+CD57+ cells had been shown by flow cytometry in the patients chosen for sequencing. Severe acquired aplastic anemia was diagnosed in all patients according to International Study of Aplastic Anemia and Agranulocytosis and Camitta criteria. At the time blood was sampled, none of the patients had received any therapy. In this study, sorted CD4+ and CD8+ T cells from the blood of healthy subjects and of severe aplastic anemia patients had their TCR repertoires deep-sequenced. Patients were enrolled in the USA under clinicaltrials.gov protocols 00001620, 01623167, 00001397, 00071045, 00081523 and 00961064. Ficoll-Paque density gradient centrifugation was used to isolate peripheral blood mononuclear cells. Before DNA was extracted, CD4+ and CD8+ T cells were sorted using either FACS or magnetic beads. Profiling of TCR beta VDJ combinations and CDR3 sequences used genomic DNA as the template. TCR repertoire sequencing was run on an Illumina HiSeq 2000. The published analysis was carried out like this. Repertoires were assessed using TRBV/TRBJ rearrangement plots, CDR3 size and DJ length profiles, and Simpson's diversity index. The most abundant DNA sequence in the deep sequencing data was defined as the immunodominant clone. CDR3 amino acid sequences were screened for sharing across subjects and were compared with published repertoires and the VDJdb database. TCRdb's own reprocessing of the public reads used fastp at Q25 and MiXCR and kept productive beta chains. Identical CDR3 proteins give one entry, which carries the most common genes and DNA. The V and J calls and clone size come from TCRdb's table, not from the authors' own analysis. Here the sample has around 160,000 distinct CDR3 sequences; around 48% occur a single time. The ten most abundant clones make up approximately 3% of the sample.

This clonotype was counted only a few times. This clone's antigen is unknown. No quality values exist for individual bases; no much larger clone is one base distant. V is pared back by 0 bases and J by 1 base, with 7 bases lying between the germline termini. The germline V gene (reference sequence) gives CDR1 as LNHNV and CDR2 as YYDKDF. The CDR3, from cysteine to phenylalanine, totals 15 residues. The DNA shown is the 45-base CDR3, in frame from base 1. The specimen sequenced was sorted CD4+, CD8+, or CD8+CD57+ T cells (not recorded which) from PBMCs. This receptor was obtained from a human donor with aplastic anemia. Recombination joined TRBV15 with TRBJ1-5; the D gene cannot be named for sure. The DNA sequence follows: TGTGCCACCAGCAGAGATCCATGGAGCAATCAGCCCCAGCATTTT. This sequence encodes CATSRDPWSNQPQHF.